This T cell receptor (beta chain) was captured by sequencing in a study of STAT3 mutations in large granular lymphocyte leukemia (dated by TCRdb to about 2019). Some background on the complete study: Roughly half of the T-LGLL patients who were sequenced longitudinally carried canonical activating STAT3 mutations. As controls, the study also included longitudinal sequencing of two patients with natural killer LGL leukemia. On average, sequencing was done at 3.5 to 4 time points per patient, with the number of samplings ranging from 2 to 8. More than half of T-LGLL patients received one or more immunosuppressive therapy regimens, with hematologic response in less than 50% of those treated. From an initial cohort of hundreds of LGL patients, around 17 representative T-LGLL cases were chosen for longitudinal sequencing of TCRbeta and STAT3. Serial deep sequencing of TCRbeta CDR3 and STAT3 was performed in patients with T-cell large granular lymphocyte leukemia to reconstruct clonal hierarchy and dynamics.

TCRbeta libraries were sequenced on an Illumina MiSeq, and an average of around 41,000 productive templates per sample was obtained. The immunoSEQ assay, which uses multiplex PCR amplification, was used to generate TCRbeta CDR3 libraries. Per the original workflow: Following a previously defined approach, repertoire diversity was calculated, and values close to 0 point to extremely monoclonal samples. The table was pulled from immuneACCESS by TCRdb, which kept in-frame rearrangements only. Such tables lose some clones; where checked, under half of the loss comes from unresolved V genes, and the rest has no known cause. V and J calls and clone size follow that table, whereas D and trimming were derived from the DNA. A total of about 5,700 clones appear in this sample, around 74% of them only once. Approximately 88% of the sample rests with the top ten. About this clone itself: Its recognized antigen is unknown. The germline gene is not matched at one end of the junction; a read error may be the cause.

Study-wide conclusions, independent of this receptor: The burden of the dominant TCR clone was higher than the STAT3 mutant burden in several patients, which suggests that the STAT3 mutation arose secondarily inside a clone that had already expanded. TCR clonotype switching after therapy was observed in about 35% of the 18 patients, and all newly emerging clones were found to be STAT3 wild type. Variable intervals between samplings and differing treatment regimens complicated linking therapy response to changes in TCR clonal burden. At least one immunodominant TCRbeta clonotype was identified in every T-LGLL patient, and multiple immunodominant subclonotypes were identified in about half of the T-LGLL patients. Since codominant clonotypes persisted in some patients, a small but highly pathogenic clone may have gone undetected. Because no samples were available when a clone first appeared, clonal expansion was inferred from samplings taken at other points.

The CDR1 and CDR2 encoded by the germline V gene are SQVTM and ANQGSEA. Spanning cysteine to phenylalanine, the CDR3 consists of 11 amino acids. Just the 33-base CDR3 DNA is kept, in frame starting at base 1. DNA was extracted from blood mononuclear cells, with the same DNA used for both TCR and STAT3 sequencing. This clonotype was obtained from a middle-aged man with T-cell large granular lymphocyte leukemia. Some clones in this sample may be carry-over from other donors' samples. The age is the age at diagnosis. The chain joins TRBV29-1 to TRBJ1-1; a weak D assignment points to TRBD1 (5 bases agree). Sequencing was done on a sample of peripheral blood mononuclear cells. DNA sequence: TGCAGCGTTGATGTGGGCGCGGGGCGGCTCTTT. Its product reads: CSVDVGAGRLF.